Listed below are T cell receptor beta chains from one sample, sequenced in a study of identical twins. TCRdb recomputed calls from the 5' RACE reads with MiXCR, one row per CDR3 protein. Of some 730,000 distinct CDR3 sequences listed, 18% are singletons. This same sample was also taken into another study, of T cells expressing NK-cell markers.

The material sequenced was PBMCs. These receptors were obtained from a young woman in good health. Each CDR3 is given with its conserved first and last residue. D genes are given only for firm matches. Clone size is given for some rows only: seen once, a few or many times, or a class if the clone is expanded.

TRBV9	TRBD2	.	TRBJ2-1	TGTGCCAGCGCCCTAGCGGGGGGGACCAATGAGCAGTTCTTC	CASALAGGTNEQFF
TRBV20-1	TRBD2	many	TRBJ2-3	TGCAGTGCAACTGGACTAGCGGGGAGCACAGATACGCAGTATTTT	CSATGLAGSTDTQYF
TRBV6-2/TRBV6-3	TRBD1	.	TRBJ2-7	TGTGCCAGCAGTTCCCCGACAGGGGCACACCAATCTGGGCAGTACTTC	CASSSPTGAHQSGQYF
TRBV10-3	.	.	TRBJ2-7	TGTGCCATCAGAGGTCGACTAACATACGAGCAGTACTTC	CAIRGRLTYEQYF
TRBV11-2	TRBD1	.	TRBJ2-2	TGTGCCAGCAGTTGGGACAGAACAGGCGGGGAGCTGTTTTTT	CASSWDRTGGELFF
TRBV12-3/TRBV12-4	.	few	TRBJ1-3	TGTGCCAGCATAGGGGTGGGAAACACCATATATTTT	CASIGVGNTIYF
TRBV9	.	few	TRBJ2-7	TGTGCCAGCAGCTCCGCACCCACAGCCTACTACGAGCAGTACTTC	CASSSAPTAYYEQYF
TRBV7-2	.	.	TRBJ1-1	TGTGCCAGCAGTTACAGAGAACCCACTGAAGCTTTCTTT	CASSYREPTEAFF
TRBV25-1	.	.	TRBJ2-7	TGTGCCAGCACCCCGACGGACGCCTACGAGCAGTACTTC	CASTPTDAYEQYF
TRBV20-1	TRBD1	few	TRBJ1-5	TGCAGTGCTAGAGGGGGGACAGATCCGACTTCGTCCCAGCATTTT	CSARGGTDPTSSQHF
TRBV20-1	TRBD1	.	TRBJ1-1	TGCAGTGCCCGATGGGCAGGGGGGTCCTCTGAAGCTTTCTTT	CSARWAGGSSEAFF
TRBV6-5	.	.	TRBJ2-2	TGTGCCAGCAGTTACTCGGAATTCGCCGGGGAGCTGTTTTTT	CASSYSEFAGELFF
TRBV27	TRBD1	few	TRBJ1-1	TGTGCCAGCAGTGCTCAGGGGGTGGTGGGCACTGAAGCTTTCTTT	CASSAQGVVGTEAFF
TRBV20-1	.	few	TRBJ2-3	TGCAGTGCTCCTCCGGGCTCGAGCACAGATACGCAGTATTTT	CSAPPGSSTDTQYF
TRBV29-1	.	.	TRBJ1-2	TGCAGCGTCGTTAAAAGGGACACCTATGGCTACACCTTC	CSVVKRDTYGYTF
TRBV10-3	.	few	TRBJ1-1	TGTGCCATCAGTGAGGGAGGGAACACTGAAGCTTTCTTT	CAISEGGNTEAFF